This entry concerns a single T cell receptor beta chain. Its antigen is still unknown. The record has no base qualities; no much larger clone is one base away. The record originates from a study of cytomegalovirus exposure and HLA in healthy donors (dated by TCRdb to 2017 to 2019). Some background on the complete study: An earlier analysis of roughly 570 of the donors reported 276 Gb of sequence data and 100 million to 120 million unique TCR beta sequences obtained from approximately 180 million T cells. An early release that covered approximately 600 HLA-typed donors contained about 300 gigabases of sequencing data and 85 million to 100 million unique TCR sequences. Of the roughly 400 genotyped donors, less than 85% were placed in the genetic ancestry cluster associated with self-reported Caucasian donors. The study aimed to test whether cataloging public T cell receptors could reveal signatures of past pathogen exposure. The study used immunosequencing to profile the T cell repertoires of approximately 630 subjects and linked those repertoires to cytomegalovirus serostatus. A separate validation cohort of roughly 120 different subjects was used in addition to the 666-subject first cohort. To predict cytomegalovirus infection status, the study brought together high-throughput TCR immunosequencing, statistical association of individual TCRs with disease status, and machine learning. To study patterns of TCR occurrence, a later analysis re-analyzed previously published TCR beta repertoires from around 700 donors and added high-resolution HLA genotyping. In the later analysis, no new phenotypic data were used to find candidate immune exposures; instead, reliance was placed on TCR beta sequences and their occurrence across donors. To decide whether each TCR beta V gene segment behaved as functional or pseudogenic, an earlier analysis of 587 of the donors relied on high-throughput TCR beta sequencing. Alongside the repertoire data, information on donor age, sex, ethnicity and CMV serostatus was compiled. A later genetic analysis used genome-wide SNP genotypes for about 55% of the 666 donors, treating that subset as a discovery cohort. Every repertoire in the discovery cohort had been generated on one and the same sequencing platform. Class I and class II HLA loci were covered by the typing at four-digit resolution. Typing coverage differed by locus: A, B, C, DRB1 and DQB1 were typed in about 629-640 donors, DQA1 in about 500, DPA1 in roughly 590, and DPB1 in around 440. Because of strong linkage in the cohort, a handful of DR-DQ haplotypes were treated as single units for association and clustering. Among a few hundred genotyped donors of the cohort, an average of about 240,000 unique TCR beta nucleotide sequences were sequenced per donor, 15% to 20% of them non-productive.

From cysteine to phenylalanine, the CDR3 is 15 amino acids long. The entry retains the CDR3 DNA only, 45 bases that are in frame from base 1. Based on the germline V gene (reference sequence), the CDR1 and CDR2 sequences are SEHNR and FQNEAQ. Trimming accounts for 2 bases at V and 5 bases at J, while the number of junction bases matched to no gene is 7. Overall study outcomes, separate from this receptor: In vitro tests confirmed that a few of the cytomegalovirus-associated TCR beta chains recognize cytomegalovirus antigens. According to a later analysis, TCR association rates differed among HLA loci, with DRB1 alleles showing the most associated TCRs and HLA-C alleles showing the fewest. A cluster of highly shared sequence variants was judged likely to represent a technical artifact of the sequencing pipeline. The authors suggested that the approach could potentially be extended to other disease states and immunological phenotypes. Specific HLA alleles were associated with 15,000 to 20,000 TCR beta sequences at a false discovery rate of 0.05 in a later analysis. Sequencing depth was assumed to be roughly uniform across donors in the presence/absence analyses, though that assumption may not hold. The cohort was sequenced for TCR beta chains only, and without alpha or paired-chain data the features that could be detected were limited. Most TCR sequences were observed very rarely across donors, whereas some public TCRs were present in many individuals. A later analysis reported that several top co-occurrence clusters appeared linked to parvovirus B19, influenza, CMV and Epstein-Barr virus. The earlier analysis of approximately 590 of the donors excluded 15 to 20 rarely observed V segments, including chromosome 9 orphons, because counts were too low. A later genetic analysis reported fewer N-insertions in productive TCRs among donors in an Asian-associated ancestry cluster than the roughly 640-donor mean. In the study, around 150 TCR beta chains were listed as associated with cytomegalovirus. In a later genetic analysis, a missense DCLRE1C variant was associated with V-gene and J-gene trimming of TCR beta chains, and the association was replicated in an independent cohort. Assigning TCR associations to individual alleles was difficult when HLA alleles, especially DR and DQ, strongly co-occurred. The 87-base-pair reads could not distinguish some IMGT-functional V segments, including TRBV6-2 and TRBV6-3, so those segments were excluded. Correlated functional status among segregating V segments might reflect linkage disequilibrium, but an unknown experimental factor could not be ruled out. The only immune exposure information available for the cohort was CMV serostatus. Because some donors lacked HLA typing at each locus, the association tests relied only on the typed subset. In a later analysis, most CMV-associated TCR beta chains were found to appear HLA-restricted, with HLA associations seemingly driven largely by CMV exposure. A further reported finding was that TCR beta sequences accurately predicted the HLA-A and HLA-B alleles for most subjects in the first cohort. In an earlier analysis of approximately 590 of the donors, most TCR beta V segments were observed in productive rearrangements about 90% or about 30% of the time, broadly matching IMGT annotations. In a later analysis, HLA-associated TCR beta chains showed more clonal expansion and lower generation probabilities than non-associated chains that were equally common. The classifier was reported to diagnose cytomegalovirus status with high specificity and sensitivity in both the original cohort and the validation cohort.

The cohort consisted of 650 to 700 healthy bone marrow donors. Cohort members were all nominally healthy when sampled, although unrecorded immune exposures were likely present. The donor tested CMV seronegative, placing the donor among the 300 to 450 seronegative members of the cohort. A peripheral blood sample was collected from each donor, and TCR beta sequencing was performed on peripheral blood mononuclear cells. The Qiagen DNeasy Blood Extraction Kit was used to extract genomic DNA from the blood cell samples. The receptor library was made with the immunoSEQ multiplex PCR assay. For the multiplex PCR, a mixture combining 60 forward primers for TCR Vbeta segments and 13 reverse primers for TCR Jbeta segments was used. The CDR3 region of rearranged TCR beta genes was amplified from genomic DNA with a multiplex PCR assay. On the Illumina HiSeq System, the amplified TCR beta libraries were sequenced as 87-base-pair reads. The original pipeline was this. A later analysis counted some 74 million unique TCR beta chains across the 666 repertoires, and around 12 million of these chains were shared by at least two donors. To remove PCR and sequencing errors, raw reads were error-corrected and collapsed into unique sequences using a nearest-neighbor algorithm that merged closely related sequences. To assign V, D and J gene segments, CDR3 sequences were aligned to IMGT reference sequences. For a sequence to be retained, a match of at least six nucleotides was required to both a V gene segment and a J gene segment. Rearrangements were classified as productive when the CDR3 lacked stop codons and remained in frame with V and J, and all other rearrangements were classified as non-productive. Following IMGT convention, CDR3 was defined as the stretch from the second conserved V-encoded cysteine up to the conserved J-encoded phenylalanine. The earlier analysis of a few hundred of the donors excluded sequences that lacked an unambiguous match to a single V gene segment. In an earlier analysis of roughly 600 of the donors, a V segment was called functional when productive rearrangements were above 56.7%, and segregating when the standard deviation between donors exceeded 5%. A statistical classification framework was developed to diagnose cytomegalovirus status using the catalog of TCR beta chain sequences. In a later analysis, V and J genes were assigned by comparing TCR nucleotide sequences against IMGT/GENE-DB human TR gene sequences. A later analysis assigned CDR3 sequences and most-parsimonious VDJ recombination scenarios with the TCRdist pipeline. In a later analysis, each TCR beta chain was defined by its CDR3 amino acid sequence together with its V-gene family, and reads lacking a unique V-gene family were excluded. As a way to deal with suspected cross-contamination and a sequencing artifact, a later analysis dropped more than 500 nucleotide sequences that were highly shared and had low generation probability. A later analysis calculated a clonal expansion index for each public chain from normalized within-repertoire ranks of inferred template counts. A later analysis computed generation probabilities with a VDJ recombination model fitted to out-of-frame rearrangements, and checked the results against IGoR. A later analysis scored TCR-TCR, TCR-HLA and TCR-CMV co-occurrence with hypergeometric tests, applying a repertoire-size bias correction to TCR pairs. To estimate false discovery rates, a later analysis permuted the HLA or CMV assignments 20 times. In a later analysis, co-occurring TCRs were grouped with DBSCAN, and TCRdist sequence similarity was added when clustering was performed within HLA-allele-positive subsets. Co-occurrence clustering excluded repertoires with fewer than 30,000 or more than 120,000 public chains, plus five with anomalous nucleotide sharing. Imported from immuneACCESS, the table was reduced by TCRdb to in-frame sequences with V and J called. These copies leave out some clones; in studies compared against another copy, an unresolved V gene accounts for under half, and the cause of the remainder is not known. That table furnishes V, J and clone size, whereas the DNA furnished D and trimming. Counted in this sample were more than 95,000 clones; 78% of them appeared once. In total, the top ten clones hold roughly 4% of the sample.

The V and J segments used are TRBV7-9 and TRBJ2-5; TRBD2 fits 8 bases in the junction. The TCR comes from a man between 40 and 49 years old in good health and CMV-seronegative. Specimen: PBMCs. CDR3 protein: CASSLTSGGWETQYF. In nucleotides, the sequence is TGTGCCAGCAGCTTAACGAGCGGGGGTTGGGAGACCCAGTACTTC.